The T cell receptor beta chain under discussion was sequenced for a study of shared clonotypes between healthy human individuals. Broader study findings: Naive subsets typically showed greater estimated richness than memory subsets.

In the authors' methods: Without quality scores, immunoSEQ junctional reads could not be filtered like full-length reads. TCRdb's copy holds only in-frame clones and misses some; the assay was immunoSEQ multiplex PCR. The V and J calls and the clone size are those of that table, but D and trimming were determined from the DNA. The sample holds about 580,000 clones; roughly 98% are singletons and the top ten take 0.3%. To note about this clone: Its specificity is not known.

CD45RO-negative, CCR7-selected cells formed the naive CD8 fraction, which excluded terminally differentiated effector memory CD45RA+ cells. The sample was naive CD8+ T cells sorted from blood. The sequence derives from a man in his thirties or forties in good health.

The CDR3 reads CASSLSVVPPVNEQFF. The CDR3 region has the DNA TGTGCCAGCAGTTTATCGGTTGTCCCGCCGGTCAATGAGCAGTTCTTC. This chain uses TRBV27 with TRBJ2-1; D unclear. Germline V gene lookup returns CDR1 MNHEY and CDR2 SMNVEV (reference sequence). V lost 0 bases to trimming and J lost 6 bases, with 15 bases between them. The CDR3 is made up of 16 amino acids.